This entry concerns a single TCR beta chain. This record comes from a study of T cell changes during pregnancy in multiple sclerosis. CDR1 MNHNS and CDR2 SASEGT come from the germline V gene. Trimming at V came to 6 bases and at J to 5 bases, leaving 9 bases not matched to a gene. This CDR3 comprises 15 residues. Clones were read by immunoSEQ multiplex PCR, and TCRdb kept only the in-frame ones, dropping some. Here the sample spans 85,000 to 90,000 clones, around 93% being singletons. The rearrangement joins TRBV6-1 to TRBJ2-2, with 7 bases lining up with TRBD1. The material sequenced was peripheral blood, taken in the first trimester of pregnancy. The sequence was obtained from a female donor in good health, enrolled as a control in a pregnancy study. The CDR3 here is CASREDRLWTGELFF. Here the CDR3 DNA reads TGTGCCAGCAGGGAGGACAGGCTTTGGACCGGGGAGCTGTTTTTT.